This entry lists 26 T cell receptor beta chains sequenced from one sample in a study of T cells in Graves' hyperthyroidism and ophthalmopathy. From RNA transcripts, TCR beta CDR3 regions were amplified. The TCR CDR3 was amplified in a first-round RT-PCR using the HTBI primer set. TCRdb used MiXCR to reprocess the multiplex PCR reads, holding one entry per CDR3 protein. The data hold a few hundred thousand distinct CDR3 sequences, with 15% to 20% observed a single time. The sequenced material came from blood. These receptors all stem from a woman in her forties with Graves' ophthalmopathy.

This clonotype was detected ten times or more. The chain recombines TRBV29-1 with TRBJ2-7; 7 nucleotides agree with TRBD1. Losses at the gene ends were 8 bases for V and 5 bases for J; bases not matched to a gene: 12. Looked up from germline, CDR1 is SQVTM and CDR2 is ANQGSEA. The CDR3 loop spans 13 amino acids. The CDR3 loop is CSISKTGFDEQYF. The CDR3, as DNA: TGCAGCATCTCTAAGACAGGGTTCGACGAGCAGTACTTC.

This clonotype was counted ten times or more. The chain uses TRBV29-1 and TRBJ2-7, with 9 nucleotides matching TRBD2. Looked up from germline, CDR1 is SQVTM and CDR2 is ANQGSEA. V was clipped by 2 bases and J by 3 bases; unmatched bases: 5. The CDR3 contains 14 residues. The CDR3 loop is CSVEKAGGVYEQYF. CDR3 bases: TGCAGCGTTGAAAAGGCGGGAGGGGTCTACGAGCAGTACTTC.

This clonotype was counted ten times or more. This chain links TRBV29-1 with TRBJ2-5, with a tentative D call TRBD2 (6 bases). Trimming took off 1 base at V and 5 bases at J, with 11 bases between the two ends. This CDR3 is 13 amino acids long. Per germline, CDR1 SQVTM and CDR2 ANQGSEA. In nucleotides, the CDR3 is TGCAGCGTTGAAGCGGGAGTGTGGGAGACCCAGTACTTC. It yields the protein CSVEAGVWETQYF.

This clonotype was observed at least ten times. The J gene is TRBJ1-2, the V gene TRBV6-2 or TRBV6-3, with unresolved D. Germline loops: CDR1 MNHEY, CDR2 SVGEGT. This CDR3 region has 17 residues. Trimming shortened V by 1 base and J by 0 bases, and 15 bases separated the two germline ends. The CDR3 loop is CASSYWAAPVANYGYTF. CDR3 DNA: TGTGCCAGCAGTTACTGGGCAGCACCCGTAGCTAACTATGGCTACACCTTC.

This clonotype was observed many times. The gene calls are TRBV28 and TRBJ1-1; no firm D call. This CDR3 has 14 amino acids. Germline-derived CDR1 and CDR2 are MDHEN and SYDVKM. Trimming pared 6 bases from V and 2 bases from J, leaving 13 bases between. CDR3 nucleotides: TGTGCCAGCAGGGTCGGAAGTCCCAACACTGAAGCTTTCTTT. Translating it yields CASRVGSPNTEAFF.

Ten or more counts support this clonotype. This chain joins TRBV27 and TRBJ1-1, with D possibly being TRBD1 (5 bases). Trimming cost V 2 bases and J 8 bases, with 12 bases left between them. The CDR3 is made up of 13 amino acids. Per germline, CDR1 MNHEY and CDR2 SMNVEV (reference sequence). CDR3 bases: TGTGCCAGCAGTTTACCTAGGGGAGTCGAAGCTTTCTTT. This codes for CASSLPRGVEAFF.

This clonotype was recorded at least ten times. V gene TRBV19 combines with J gene TRBJ1-5; 7 bases map to TRBD1. Germline V CDR1 and CDR2: LNHDA, SQIVND (reference sequence). Trimming removed 6 bases from V and 2 bases from J; junction bases left unmatched: 7. This CDR3 spans 15 amino acids. CDR3 sequence (DNA): TGTGCCAGTAGCCCGACAGGGCTGGGCAATCAGCCCCAGCATTTT. Translated, it gives CASSPTGLGNQPQHF.

The chain recombines TRBV2 with TRBJ1-5, with unresolved D. The CDR3 is 20 amino acids. With 1 base removed from V and 4 bases from J, the gap between germline ends came to 26 bases. CDR1 SNHLY and CDR2 FYNNEI come from the germline V gene. CDR3 protein: CASSEEMGPPLESRNQPQHF. DNA of the CDR3: TGTGCCAGCAGTGAAGAAATGGGTCCACCCCTTGAATCCAGAAATCAGCCCCAGCATTTT.

This clonotype was recorded at least ten times. The chain has TRBV19 and TRBJ2-7; TRBD1 matches 7 bases. Germline assignment: CDR1 LNHDA and CDR2 SQIVND (reference sequence). Germline trimming cut 6 bases from V and 3 bases from J; bases unmatched to any gene: 2. The CDR3 runs to 12 residues. CDR3: CASRGDSYEQYF. The DNA of the CDR3 is TGTGCCAGTAGAGGGGACAGCTACGAGCAGTACTTC.

In this sample, this clonotype turned up many times. CDR3 bases: TGTGCCAGTAGTTCGGGGGTATCCACCTACGAGCAGTACTTC. Translating gives CASSSGVSTYEQYF. The J gene is TRBJ2-7, the V gene TRBV19; weak D call: TRBD2 (6 bases). The CDR3 consists of 14 residues. V lost 5 bases, J lost 2 bases, and 13 bases lay in between. Germline V gene data show CDR1 as LNHDA and CDR2 as SQIVND (reference sequence).

The rearrangement links TRBV6-1 to TRBJ2-7, with a weak D call TRBD1 (5 bases). This CDR3 spans 13 amino acids. In germline, CDR1 is MNHNS, CDR2 SASEGT. V lost 6 bases to trimming and J lost 5 bases, with 14 bases between them. This CDR3 is CASSKSQGDEQYF. The CDR3 nucleotides are TGTGCCAGCAGCAAGTCTCAGGGCGACGAGCAGTACTTC.

This chain joins TRBV6-1 and TRBJ1-2; tentatively, D is TRBD1 (5 bases). Looked up from germline, CDR1 is MNHNS and CDR2 is SASEGT. The CDR3 extends over 14 amino acids. V was trimmed by 5 bases and J by 3 bases, leaving 13 bases between them. The CDR3 here is CASSLLGGDYGYTF. DNA of the CDR3: TGTGCCAGCAGTCTCCTGGGGGGGGACTATGGCTACACCTTC.

This clonotype was seen ten or more times. The chain couples TRBV20-1 to TRBJ2-7; D perhaps matches TRBD2 (5 bases). This CDR3 spans 15 amino acids. Germline V gene lookup returns CDR1 DFQATT and CDR2 SNEGSKA (reference sequence). V lost 3 bases to trimming and J lost 0 bases, with 15 bases between them. The CDR3 region has the DNA TGCAGTGCTAGGGAGGTCAGGTCGAGCTCCTACGAGCAGTACTTC. Residues: CSAREVRSSSYEQYF.

This clonotype was found a few times. This chain uses TRBV14 with TRBJ2-2, with 7 bases lining up with TRBD2. This CDR3 contains 15 residues. The trim removed 4 bases at V and 10 bases at J, leaving 12 bases unmatched. The V gene's germline CDR1 is SGHDN and CDR2 FVKESK. CDR3 loop: CASSPAGIQGEELFF. In DNA form, the CDR3 reads TGTGCCAGCAGCCCAGCGGGAATTCAAGGGGAGGAGCTGTTTTTT.

This clonotype was seen at least ten times. The chain joins TRBV12-5 to TRBJ2-5; D gene uncertain. The CDR3 consists of 13 residues. In germline, CDR1 is LGHNT, CDR2 FRNRAP. V was trimmed by 7 bases and J by 5 bases, leaving 14 bases between them. The CDR3 nucleotides are TGTGCTAGTGCCGATGACTCCCCCGAGACCCAGTACTTC. This translates into CASADDSPETQYF. Using reference TRBV12-5 and TRBJ2-5 for the parts outside the CDR3, the full variable domain is DARVTQTPRHKVTEMGQEVTMRCQPILGHNTVFWYRQTMMQGLELLAYFRNRAPLDDSGMPKDRFSAEMPDATLATLKIQPSEPRDSAVYFCASADDSPETQYFGPGTRLLVL.

The chain carries TRBV2 and TRBJ2-4; 12 bases agree with TRBD2. CDR1 and CDR2 from the germline V gene are SNHLY and FYNNEI. J gave up 1 base and V 6 bases, and 7 bases lay outside the gene matches. The CDR3 extends over 17 amino acids. The CDR3 DNA reads as TGTGCCAGCAGCCGACTAGCGGGAGAGGTGGCCAAAAACATTCAGTACTTC. This encodes CASSRLAGEVAKNIQYF.

Many counts were recorded for this clonotype. The CDR3 bases are TGCAGTGCTAGAAGTCTCGCAGGGACAGTTATTAGCTACGAGCAGTACTTC. This encodes CSARSLAGTVISYEQYF. The chain couples TRBV20-1 to TRBJ2-7; TRBD1 aligns across 7 bases. Trimming cost V 2 bases and J 3 bases; bases outside gene matches: 16. The CDR3 runs to 17 residues. The germline gives CDR1 DFQATT, CDR2 SNEGSKA (reference sequence).

This clonotype showed up many times. The chain is built from TRBV2 and TRBJ1-2, with 7 bases lining up with TRBD1. There are 14 residues in the CDR3. The J segment lost 0 bases and the V segment lost 6 bases, leaving 4 bases of the junction unmatched. Germline CDR1 SNHLY, CDR2 FYNNEI. CDR3 coding DNA: TGTGCCAGCAGGGGGGACAGTACTAACTATGGCTACACCTTC. It is translated as CASRGDSTNYGYTF.

The genes are TRBV7-9 and TRBJ2-2; D unclear. This CDR3 is 15 amino acids long. The germline V gene has CDR1 SEHNR and CDR2 FQNEAQ (reference sequence). The V and J ends lost 4 bases and 2 bases respectively, with 11 bases between them. CDR3 sequence reads: CASSSLSRNTGELFF. Written as DNA, the CDR3 is TGTGCCAGCAGCTCCCTCTCCCGCAACACCGGGGAGCTGTTTTTT.

The chain joins TRBV12-3 or TRBV12-4 to TRBJ2-2, with TRBD2 matching 8 bases. CDR3 length equals 15 residues. Trimming removed 3 bases from V and 7 bases from J; junction bases left unmatched: 7. The chain's CDR3 is CASSFSRGAIGELFF. CDR3 nucleotides: TGTGCCAGCAGTTTTTCGCGGGGGGCCATCGGGGAGCTGTTTTTT.

This clonotype was detected ten times or more. The V and J genes are TRBV15 and TRBJ2-7, with D unresolved. The length of the CDR3 is 13 residues. Per the germline V gene, CDR1 is LNHNV and CDR2 is YYDKDF (reference sequence). V lost 0 bases and J 3 bases, leaving 6 bases between the germline ends. The CDR3 nucleotides are TGTGCCACCAGCAGAGATGGTCTCTACGAGCAGTACTTC. Encoded protein: CATSRDGLYEQYF.

This clonotype was picked up many times. J is TRBJ1-5 and V is TRBV30; D remains unclear. The CDR3 loop spans 13 amino acids. Trimming left V 3 bases short and J 7 bases short, with 13 bases between. Germline CDR1 is GTSNPN and CDR2 is SVGIG (reference sequence). The CDR3 spells CAWSIDMGQPQHF. CDR3 sequence (DNA): TGTGCCTGGAGCATAGACATGGGGCAGCCCCAGCATTTT.

This clonotype was recorded many times. The chain recombines TRBV30 with TRBJ1-1; tentative D call: TRBD1 (5 bases). The CDR3 sequence is 14 residues long. Germline CDR1 is GTSNPN and CDR2 is SVGIG (reference sequence). Deletions cut 4 bases from V and 0 bases from J, with 12 bases between. The CDR3 DNA follows: TGTGCCTGGATTCGGGGGGTATTGAACACTGAAGCTTTCTTT. This codes for CAWIRGVLNTEAFF.

This clonotype was observed many times. This rearrangement joins TRBV20-1 to TRBJ1-1, with D unresolved. V was cut by 2 bases and J by 1 base, with 14 bases left in between. CDR1 and CDR2 from the germline V gene are DFQATT and SNEGSKA (reference sequence). This CDR3 has 15 residues. Written as DNA, the CDR3 is TGCAGTGCTAGACCGATAAGGTGGGGGAACACTGAAGCTTTCTTT. It encodes CSARPIRWGNTEAFF.

Ten or more counts support this clonotype. The chain links TRBV29-1 to TRBJ1-2; no clear D gene. Germline values: CDR1 SQVTM, CDR2 ANQGSEA. The ends were cut back, 8 bases at V and 6 bases at J, with 16 bases in the middle. This CDR3 region has 12 residues. CDR3 residues: CSSLEGLDGYTF. The CDR3 DNA reads as TGCAGCTCCTTGGAGGGTTTAGATGGCTACACCTTC.

The rearrangement joins TRBV19 to TRBJ1-1; 8 positions agree with TRBD1. CDR3 length equals 15 residues. Germline V CDR1 and CDR2: LNHDA, SQIVND (reference sequence). With V trimmed by 5 bases and J by 3 bases, 8 bases remained unmatched. The CDR3 loop reads CASSPNQGADTEAFF. DNA of the CDR3: TGTGCCAGTAGTCCCAACCAGGGGGCTGACACTGAAGCTTTCTTT.